Below, 21 T cell receptor beta chains from the same sample are listed, as sequenced in a study of CD8+ T cells in alopecia areata. Isolated RNA was reverse transcribed into cDNA used as the sequencing template. Profiled with immunoSEQ multiplex PCR; TCRdb holds only in-frame clones, not every one. The sample contains roughly 150,000 clones, 55% to 65% of which appear only once. Input material: CD4+ T cells sorted from blood. Source of these receptors: a human donor in good health.

This clone turned up a few times. The V gene is TRBV7-8, the J gene TRBJ2-5, with 10 positions matching TRBD2. CDR1 SGHVS and CDR2 FQNEAQ come from the germline V gene. The V gene end was trimmed by 7 bases and the J gene end by 4 bases; junction bases not matched to a gene: 0. This CDR3 is 12 amino acids long. The CDR3 sequence is CASKREGETQYF. The CDR3 bases are TGTGCCAGCAAGCGGGAGGGAGAGACCCAGTACTTC.

There are a few counts of this clone. This chain joins TRBV30 and TRBJ2-7, with D possibly being TRBD2 (5 bases). The CDR3 runs 14 residues. CDR1 is GTSNPN and CDR2 is SVGIG in the germline V gene (reference sequence). Trimming left V 3 bases short and J 1 base short, with 13 bases between. CDR3 sequence reads: CAWSPLGGSYEQYF. The CDR3, as DNA: TGTGCCTGGAGCCCCCTGGGCGGGTCCTACGAGCAGTACTTC.

The V and J genes are TRBV29-1 and TRBJ2-3; 10 nucleotides agree with TRBD2. With 7 bases clipped from V and 0 bases from J, the junction kept 7 bases outside the gene matches. CDR3 length: 15 residues. In germline, CDR1 is SQVTM, CDR2 ANQGSEA. Here the CDR3 reads CSARGTSVSTDTQYF. The CDR3 region has the DNA TGCAGCGCCAGGGGGACTAGCGTTAGCACAGATACGCAGTATTTT.

The table lists this clone with a few counts. The chain recombines TRBV7-9 with TRBJ2-3, with TRBD1 matching over 9 bases. J gave up 2 bases and V 4 bases, and 4 bases lay outside the gene matches. Germline V lookup: CDR1 SEHNR, CDR2 FQNEAQ (reference sequence). The CDR3 length is 15 residues. The CDR3 DNA sequence: TGTGCCAGCAGCTCACAGGGGGCAGTCACAGATACGCAGTATTTT. It codes for CASSSQGAVTDTQYF.

In this sample, this clone turned up a few times. At the DNA level, this CDR3 is encoded by other sequences in the same sample as well. This chain links TRBV29-1 with TRBJ2-4, with unresolved D. The germline gives CDR1 SQVTM, CDR2 ANQGSEA. This CDR3 spans 13 amino acids. V lost 3 bases and J 0 bases, leaving 6 bases between the germline ends. CDR3 in amino acids: CSVEWGAKNIQYF. For the CDR3, the DNA is TGCAGCGTTGAGTGGGGAGCCAAAAACATTCAGTACTTC.

This clone was seen more than once but under ten times. The chain recombines TRBV4-2 with TRBJ2-7; maybe TRBD1 (5 bases). V was shortened by 1 base and J by 3 bases, with 10 bases between the two germline ends. This CDR3 has 14 residues. Per germline, CDR1 LGHNA and CDR2 YNFKEQ. In DNA form, the CDR3 reads TGTGCCAGCAGCCAAGCGGCCCAGGGCTACGAGCAGTACTTC. Translation: CASSQAAQGYEQYF.

In nucleotides, the CDR3 is TGTGCCAGCAGTGGCCCAGGACAGGGCGACGTGACCCAGTACTTC. Translated, it gives CASSGPGQGDVTQYF. The chain links TRBV25-1 to TRBJ2-5, with 8 bases fitting TRBD1. This CDR3 has 15 amino acids. Unmatched junction bases numbered 11, after V lost 4 bases and J lost 7 bases. The germline V gene encodes CDR1 MGHDK and CDR2 SYGVNS.

The CDR3 reads CASRNRGRIADTQYF. The CDR3 region has the DNA TGTGCCAGCAGGAACAGGGGGCGGATCGCAGATACGCAGTATTTT. The chain carries TRBV6-1 and TRBJ2-3; 9 positions agree with TRBD1. This CDR3 region has 15 residues. J lost 4 bases, V lost 6 bases, and 8 bases had no gene match. CDR1 is MNHNS and CDR2 is SASEGT in the germline V gene.

This clone was seen a handful of times. The chain links TRBV23-1 to TRBJ2-6; D unresolved. TRBV23-1 is filed as an ORF, its function uncertain. This CDR3 region has 21 residues. Trimming pared 4 bases from V and 0 bases from J, leaving 25 bases between. In nucleotides, the CDR3 is TGCGCCAGCAGTCGGTCACGAACCGCCAACCCCCCCACCTCTGGGGCCAACGTCCTGACTTTC. Protein: CASSRSRTANPPTSGANVLTF.

The chain carries TRBV5-1 and TRBJ2-3; no reliable D call. The CDR3 covers 15 residues. Trimming stripped 4 bases from V and 6 bases from J, with 18 bases between. Germline V gene sequence: CDR1 SGHRS, CDR2 YFSETQ. CDR3 sequence reads: CASSPGPSSWDTQYF. The CDR3 bases are TGCGCCAGCAGCCCAGGACCATCATCGTGGGATACGCAGTATTTT.

The chain links TRBV19 to TRBJ1-5; D unresolved. This CDR3 has 13 residues. The germline V gene has CDR1 LNHDA and CDR2 SQIVND (reference sequence). Deletions cut 5 bases from V and 5 bases from J, with 10 bases between. In DNA form, the CDR3 reads TGTGCCAGTAGTCGGGAGGCAGATCAGCCCCAGCATTTT. This sequence encodes CASSREADQPQHF.

This clone was counted between two and nine times. CDR3 amino acids: CASRGDSEGYTF. The CDR3 coding sequence is TGTGCCAGCAGGGGGGACTCGGAAGGCTACACCTTC. The V and J genes are TRBV28 and TRBJ1-2, with a tentative D call TRBD1 (5 bases). V lost 6 bases to trimming and J lost 8 bases, with 13 bases between them. The CDR3 covers 12 residues. Germline loops: CDR1 MDHEN, CDR2 SYDVKM.

This clone occurred a few times. V gene TRBV11-2 combines with J gene TRBJ2-7; no firm D call. This CDR3 is built from 13 residues. CDR1 and CDR2 (germline): SGHAT, FQNNGV. Trimming removed 5 bases from V and 2 bases from J, with 10 bases in between. The CDR3 spells CASSPLYAYEQYF. CDR3 bases: TGTGCCAGCAGCCCTCTTTATGCCTACGAGCAGTACTTC.

This clone appeared once. The chain employs TRBV23-1 and TRBJ2-5; 9 positions agree with TRBD2. TRBV23-1 counts as an open reading frame of uncertain function. After removal of 1 base from V and 4 bases from J, the junction contained 7 bases not matched to a gene. This CDR3 comprises 16 residues. CDR3 DNA sequence: TGCGCCAGCAGTCAATGGCGGGAGGGCCTTGGAGAGACCCAGTACTTC. Protein product: CASSQWREGLGETQYF.

This clone was found a few times. V is TRBV29-1 and J is TRBJ1-1; the match to TRBD1 covers 7 bases. Germline values: CDR1 SQVTM, CDR2 ANQGSEA. The CDR3 has 15 residues. With 2 bases clipped from V and 3 bases from J, the junction kept 9 bases outside the gene matches. CDR3 bases: TGCAGCGTTGAACTTTCGGGACAGATACACACTGAAGCTTTCTTT. Translating gives CSVELSGQIHTEAFF.

This clone was seen a handful of times. For the CDR3, the DNA is TGCAGTGCTAGAGATGGGCAGAGGCAGTTCTTC. Its translation is CSARDGQRQFF. The chain has TRBV20-1 and TRBJ2-1, with D unresolved. This CDR3 has 11 residues. Germline V gives CDR1 DFQATT, CDR2 SNEGSKA (reference sequence). Deletions cut 0 bases from V and 12 bases from J, with 9 bases between.

The DNA for the CDR3 is TGTGCCAGCAGCTTAGATGGTGCGGGGACAGGGGCGCAAAAGACCCAGTACTTC. Its translation: CASSLDGAGTGAQKTQYF. This sequence joins TRBV7-9 and TRBJ2-5; 10 positions agree with TRBD1. The V gene's germline CDR1 is SEHNR and CDR2 FQNEAQ (reference sequence). The CDR3 spans 18 residues. V shed 1 base, J shed 6 bases, and the junction held 14 bases outside the gene matches. Full variable domain (outside the CDR3, taken from reference TRBV7-9 and TRBJ2-5): DTGVSQNPRHKITKRGQNVTFRCDPISEHNRLYWYRQTLGQGPEFLTYFQNEAQLEKSRLLSDRFSAERPKGSFSTLEIQRTEQGDSAMYLCASSLDGAGTGAQKTQYFGPGTRLLVL.

The rearrangement links TRBV15 to TRBJ2-6; possible D gene TRBD1, 5 bases. The V end was cut by 2 bases, the J end by 0 bases, with 8 bases between. The CDR3 runs 16 residues. The V gene's germline CDR1 is LNHNV and CDR2 YYDKDF (reference sequence). CDR3: CATSRRDSSGANVLTF. The CDR3 coding sequence is TGTGCCACCAGCAGAAGAGACAGCTCTGGGGCCAACGTCCTGACTTTC.

The gene calls are TRBV29-1 and TRBJ2-2, with D perhaps TRBD2 (7 bases). Trimming left V 4 bases short and J 3 bases short, with 15 bases between. Germline V CDR1 and CDR2: SQVTM, ANQGSEA. The CDR3 extends over 15 amino acids. CDR3 loop: CSVGRRGGDTGELFF. The CDR3 nucleotides read TGCAGCGTTGGGCGGAGGGGGGGGGACACCGGGGAGCTGTTTTTT.

The gene calls are TRBV6-5 and TRBJ2-7; D may be TRBD2 (6 bases). Trimming left V 4 bases short and J 5 bases short, with 12 bases between. Germline V lookup: CDR1 MNHEY, CDR2 SVGAGI. There are 13 residues in the CDR3. CDR3 nucleotides: TGTGCCAGCAGTTTCGGGAGAACGAACGAGCAGTACTTC. Protein: CASSFGRTNEQYF.

In this sample, this clone turned up a few times. The gene calls are TRBV30 and TRBJ1-5; D gene ambiguous. Germline lookup yields CDR1 GTSNPN and CDR2 SVGIG (reference sequence). This CDR3 has 15 residues. V was clipped by 1 base and J by 2 bases, with 12 bases between them. The CDR3 nucleotides are TGTGCCTGGAGTGGTCAGTACCCTGGCAATCAGCCCCAGCATTTT. Translation gives CAWSGQYPGNQPQHF.